This TCR beta chain was identified in a study of T cells in pancreatic ductal adenocarcinoma. V dropped 1 base and J dropped 5 bases, with 6 bases sitting between them. CDR1 is LNHDA and CDR2 is SQIVND in the germline V gene (reference sequence). There are 13 residues in the CDR3. Generated by immunoSEQ multiplex PCR, the TCRdb table keeps only in-frame clones and is missing some. The sample shows more than 25,000 clones, 90% to 95% of them seen only once. The selected patients with pancreatic ductal adenocarcinoma had surgery but no neoadjuvant therapy. The sample was PBMCs. The clonotype comes from a human donor with pancreatic ductal adenocarcinoma. The rearrangement links TRBV19 to TRBJ1-5, with D hard to call. The CDR3 DNA reads TGTGCCAGTAGTATAGGAACTCATCAGCCCCAGCATTTT. It yields the protein CASSIGTHQPQHF.